What follows are 3 T cell receptor beta chains derived from one specimen sequenced in a study of shared clonotypes between healthy human individuals. Generated by immunoSEQ multiplex PCR, the TCRdb table keeps only in-frame clones and is missing some. The repertoire has about 1 million clones, approximately 76% of them found once; the top ten carry around 1.5%. Sequences were obtained from memory CD4+ T cells sorted from blood. Subset denoted: CD45RA-negative fraction. These receptors originate from a man younger than 30 in good health.

CDR3 coding DNA: TGTGCCTGGAGTGCATCAGGCTCCTACAATGAGCAGTTCTTC. Translation gives CAWSASGSYNEQFF. The V and J genes are TRBV30 and TRBJ2-1, with D hard to call. In germline, CDR1 is GTSNPN, CDR2 SVGIG (reference sequence). The length of the CDR3 is 14 residues. Trimming shortened V by 1 base and J by 0 bases, and 7 bases separated the two germline ends.

This chain connects TRBV10-3 to TRBJ2-1; D uncertain. Trimming cost V 6 bases and J 10 bases, with 13 bases left between them. Germline V gene data show CDR1 as ENHRY and CDR2 as SYGVKD. The CDR3 length is 12 residues. The CDR3 DNA reads as TGTGCCATCAGAGACGGTCCGCAAGAGCAGTTCTTC. Its translation is CAIRDGPQEQFF.

The gene calls are TRBV15 and TRBJ1-3; D gene ambiguous. Between the trimmed V and J ends, which lost 8 bases and 0 bases, there was a span of 8 bases. The CDR3 covers 13 residues. Germline V gives CDR1 LNHNV, CDR2 YYDKDF (reference sequence). The CDR3 coding sequence is TGTGCCACCGACCCGGGCTCTGGAAACACCATATATTTT. Its translation is CATDPGSGNTIYF.